The next 10 T cell receptor beta chains were all read from a single sample in a study of regulatory T cells in long-lasting Graves disease. Through Arm-PCR of CDR3 regions and iRepertoire HTBI primers, TCR beta libraries were built. TCRdb reprocessed the multiplex PCR reads via MiXCR and lists one record per CDR3 protein. The table has approximately 400,000 distinct CDR3 sequences, under 15% seen once; the top ten hold around 15%. Time point denoted: newly diagnosed GD, antithyroid drugs for less than 3 months. RNA from PBMCs was the source of the TCR library. The same specimen was also included in a second study, on T cells in Graves' hyperthyroidism and ophthalmopathy.

Source: peripheral blood mononuclear cells (PBMCs), taken at new diagnosis, from a patient treated with antithyroid drugs. These receptors all come from a woman aged 30 to 39 with Graves disease.

This clonotype was picked up many times. The J gene is TRBJ2-1, the V gene TRBV5-1; D remains unclear. V lost 0 bases and J 12 bases, leaving 13 bases between the germline ends. Germline values: CDR1 SGHRS, CDR2 YFSETQ. The CDR3 covers 13 residues. This chain's CDR3 is CASSLVQNIGQFF. CDR3 coding DNA: TGCGCCAGCAGCTTGGTACAGAATATAGGGCAGTTCTTC.

The chain is built from TRBV10-2 and TRBJ2-1; D possibly corresponds to TRBD2 (5 bases). V shed 3 bases and J shed 4 bases, with 10 bases lying between them. The CDR3 spans 14 residues. Germline V gene sequence: CDR1 WSHSY, CDR2 SAAADI. The CDR3 nucleotides read TGCGCCAGCAGTGAAAGAGCGGAATACAATGAGCAGTTCTTC. Amino acid sequence: CASSERAEYNEQFF.

A few counts support this clonotype. The rearrangement links TRBV27 to TRBJ2-1; 10 bases map to TRBD1. V dropped 0 bases and J dropped 6; count of bases not matched to a gene: 5. This CDR3 spans 16 amino acids. In germline, CDR1 is MNHEY, CDR2 SMNVEV (reference sequence). The CDR3 region has the DNA TGTGCCAGCAGTTTATCAGACAGGGGGCCGGGCAATGAGCAGTTCTTC. Its protein is CASSLSDRGPGNEQFF.

The table lists this clonotype with a few counts. V gene TRBV9 combines with J gene TRBJ2-3; TRBD2 agrees at 13 bases. The trim removed 6 bases at V and 6 bases at J, leaving 7 bases unmatched. The CDR3 contains 15 residues. Looked up from germline, CDR1 is SGDLS and CDR2 is YYNGEE. The DNA for the CDR3 is TGTGCCAGCACGCGACTAGCGGGGGGTGAGGATACGCAGTATTTT. Its protein product is CASTRLAGGEDTQYF.

This clonotype was counted at least ten times. V gene TRBV6-5 combines with J gene TRBJ2-7; no reliable D call. Germline V gene lookup returns CDR1 MNHEY and CDR2 SVGAGI. CDR3 size: 13 residues. With 2 bases removed from V and 6 bases from J, the gap between germline ends came to 11 bases. This CDR3 reads CASSYDPIGEQYF. CDR3 coding DNA: TGTGCCAGCAGTTACGACCCGATCGGCGAGCAGTACTTC.

This clonotype was counted only a few times. This chain connects TRBV28 to TRBJ2-7, with TRBD1 identical over 7 bases. The V segment lost 3 bases and the J segment 3 bases; nucleotides outside the gene matches: 5. The CDR3 runs to 14 residues. Germline values: CDR1 MDHEN, CDR2 SYDVKM. CDR3: CASSLGDSYYEQYF. CDR3 in DNA: TGTGCCAGCAGTTTGGGGGACAGCTACTACGAGCAGTACTTC.

In this sample, this clonotype turned up a few times. The chain has TRBV6-5 and TRBJ1-2; D is unresolved. This CDR3 has 13 amino acids. Germline assignment: CDR1 MNHEY and CDR2 SVGAGI. V was trimmed by 2 bases and J by 8 bases, leaving 12 bases between them. CDR3: CASSYGSLEGYTF. The CDR3 DNA reads TGTGCCAGCAGTTACGGATCGCTCGAAGGCTACACCTTC.

This clonotype has ten or more counts. The chain is built from TRBV2 and TRBJ1-1, with no clear D. The CDR3 consists of 14 residues. V lost 3 bases, J lost 12 bases, and 20 bases lay in between. Per germline, CDR1 SNHLY and CDR2 FYNNEI. CDR3 coding DNA: TGTGCCAGCAGTGAGTCGGGTTTTTTCAGCGGTCCTTTCTTT. Encoded protein: CASSESGFFSGPFF.

The chain combines TRBV7-9 with TRBJ1-1, with a possible D match to TRBD1 (5 bases). Between the trimmed V and J ends, which lost 1 base and 4 bases, there was a span of 13 bases. Germline V lookup: CDR1 SEHNR, CDR2 FQNEAQ (reference sequence). The CDR3 runs 15 residues. The CDR3 nucleotides read TGTGCCAGCAGCTTAGGTGGGGGGGGAGGCACTGAAGCTTTCTTT. This codes for CASSLGGGGGTEAFF.

The rearrangement uses TRBV29-1 and TRBJ2-7; 8 bases agree with TRBD1. Trimming cost V 6 bases and J 2 bases; bases outside gene matches: 6. CDR3 length: 13 amino acids. The V gene's germline CDR1 is SQVTM and CDR2 ANQGSEA. The CDR3 reads CSVDGQGTYEQYF. The CDR3 DNA follows: TGCAGCGTGGACGGACAGGGAACCTACGAGCAGTACTTC.